A single sample gave rise to the 3 T cell receptor beta chains below, sequenced in a study of OX40 agonist ivuxolimab in advanced cancers. Measured with immunoSEQ multiplex PCR; TCRdb has only the in-frame clones, and not every one. The repertoire holds about 48,000 clones, with about 85% as singletons. The input for sequencing was CD4+ or CD8+ T cells sorted from blood, taken in a trial of the OX40 agonist ivuxolimab. The receptors were sampled from an adult with an advanced solid tumor such as melanoma, head and neck, liver or kidney cancer.

The rearrangement uses TRBV9 and TRBJ2-1; D gene uncertain. The CDR3 has 12 residues. CDR1 SGDLS and CDR2 YYNGEE come from the germline V gene. V lost 2 bases and J lost 9, with 9 bases in between. CDR3 loop: CASSVSPGEQFF. CDR3 bases: TGTGCCAGCAGCGTCTCTCCTGGTGAGCAGTTCTTC.

This clone is hyperexpanded by share. The chain couples TRBV5-4 to TRBJ2-3; TRBD2 is a possible D gene (6 bases). Germline V gives CDR1 SGHNT, CDR2 YYREEE (reference sequence). CDR3 length: 14 residues. The ends were cut back, 0 bases at V and 1 base at J, with 6 bases in the middle. CDR3 loop: CASSLASGTDTQYF. The CDR3 DNA follows: TGTGCCAGCAGCTTGGCTAGCGGCACAGATACGCAGTATTTT.

The chain employs TRBV6-1 and TRBJ1-3; weak D call: TRBD1 (6 bases). This CDR3 has 20 residues. Trimming stripped 2 bases from V and 3 bases from J, with 26 bases between. Germline V CDR1 and CDR2: MNHNS, SASEGT. In DNA, the CDR3 is TGTGCCAGCAGTGAAAAACCTAGAATCCGGGGGCATACGATTGGAAACACCATATATTTT. Protein sequence: CASSEKPRIRGHTIGNTIYF.